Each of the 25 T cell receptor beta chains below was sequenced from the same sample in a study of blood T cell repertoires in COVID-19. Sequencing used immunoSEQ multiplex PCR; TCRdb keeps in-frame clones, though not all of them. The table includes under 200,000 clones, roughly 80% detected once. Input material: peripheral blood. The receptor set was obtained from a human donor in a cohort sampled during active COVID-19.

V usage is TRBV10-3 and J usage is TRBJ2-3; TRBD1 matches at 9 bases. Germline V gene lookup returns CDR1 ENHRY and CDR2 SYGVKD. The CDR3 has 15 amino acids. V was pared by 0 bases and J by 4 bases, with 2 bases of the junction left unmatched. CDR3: CAISESRTGADTQYF. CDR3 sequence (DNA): TGTGCCATCAGTGAGTCGAGGACAGGGGCAGATACGCAGTATTTT.

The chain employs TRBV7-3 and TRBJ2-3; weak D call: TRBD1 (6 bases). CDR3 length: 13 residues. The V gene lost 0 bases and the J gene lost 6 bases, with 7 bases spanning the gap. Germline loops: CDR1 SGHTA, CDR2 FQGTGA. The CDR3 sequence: CASSLTQGDTQYF. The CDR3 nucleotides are TGTGCCAGCAGCTTAACGCAGGGGGATACGCAGTATTTT.

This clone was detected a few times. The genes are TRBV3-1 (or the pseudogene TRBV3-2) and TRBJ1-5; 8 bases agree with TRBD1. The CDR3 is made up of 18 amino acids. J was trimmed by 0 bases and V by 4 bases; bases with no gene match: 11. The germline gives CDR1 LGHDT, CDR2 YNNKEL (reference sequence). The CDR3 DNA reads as TGTGCCAGCAGCCTGGGGACAGGTCGACCTAATAGCAATCAGCCCCAGCATTTT. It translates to CASSLGTGRPNSNQPQHF.

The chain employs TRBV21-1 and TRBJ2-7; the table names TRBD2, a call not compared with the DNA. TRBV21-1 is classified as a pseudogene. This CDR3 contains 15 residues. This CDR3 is CASPKGGMRAYEQYF. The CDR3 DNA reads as TGTGCCAGCCCTAAGGGGGGGATGCGGGCCTACGAGCAGTACTTC.

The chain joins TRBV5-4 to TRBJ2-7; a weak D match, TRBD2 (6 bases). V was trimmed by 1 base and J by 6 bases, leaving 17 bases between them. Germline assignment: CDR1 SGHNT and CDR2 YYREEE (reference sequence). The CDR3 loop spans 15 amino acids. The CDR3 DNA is TGTGCCAGCAGCTTGTCCGGGAGTGGGCTCAGCGAGCAGTACTTC. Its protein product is CASSLSGSGLSEQYF.

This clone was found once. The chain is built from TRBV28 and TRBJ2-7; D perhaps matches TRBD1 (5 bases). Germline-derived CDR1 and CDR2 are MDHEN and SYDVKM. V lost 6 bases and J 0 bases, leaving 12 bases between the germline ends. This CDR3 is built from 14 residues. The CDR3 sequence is CASSYKQVSYEQYF. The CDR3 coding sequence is TGTGCCAGCAGCTACAAACAGGTCTCCTACGAGCAGTACTTC.

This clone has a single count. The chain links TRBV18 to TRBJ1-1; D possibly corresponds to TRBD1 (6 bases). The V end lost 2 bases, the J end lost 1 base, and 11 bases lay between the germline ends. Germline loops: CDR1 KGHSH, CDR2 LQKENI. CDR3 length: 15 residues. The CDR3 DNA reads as TGTGCCAGCTCACCAGACAGGATAGCGAACACTGAAGCTTTCTTT. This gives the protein CASSPDRIANTEAFF.

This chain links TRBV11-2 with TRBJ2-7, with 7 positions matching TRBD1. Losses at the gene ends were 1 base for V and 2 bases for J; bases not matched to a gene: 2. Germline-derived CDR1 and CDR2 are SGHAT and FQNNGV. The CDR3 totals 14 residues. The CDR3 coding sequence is TGTGCCAGCAGCTTAGGGACAGGCCCCTACGAGCAGTACTTC. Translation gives CASSLGTGPYEQYF. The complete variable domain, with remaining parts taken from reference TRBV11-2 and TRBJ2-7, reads EAGVAQSPRYKIIEKRQSVAFWCNPISGHATLYWYQQILGQGPKLLIQFQNNGVVDDSQLPKDRFSAERLKGVDSTLKIQPAKLEDSAVYLCASSLGTGPYEQYFGPGTRLTVT.

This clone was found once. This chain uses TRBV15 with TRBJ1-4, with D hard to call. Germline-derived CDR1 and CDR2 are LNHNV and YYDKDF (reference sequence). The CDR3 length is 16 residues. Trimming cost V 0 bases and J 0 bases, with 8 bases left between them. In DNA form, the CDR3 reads TGTGCCACCAGCAGAGACAGCGCCGCAACTAATGAAAAACTGTTTTTT. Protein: CATSRDSAATNEKLFF.

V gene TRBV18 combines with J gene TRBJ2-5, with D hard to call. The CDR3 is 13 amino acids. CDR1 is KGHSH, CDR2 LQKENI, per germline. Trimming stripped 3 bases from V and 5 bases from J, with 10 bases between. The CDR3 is CASSPIAEETQYF. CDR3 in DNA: TGTGCCAGCTCACCCATAGCAGAGGAGACCCAGTACTTC.

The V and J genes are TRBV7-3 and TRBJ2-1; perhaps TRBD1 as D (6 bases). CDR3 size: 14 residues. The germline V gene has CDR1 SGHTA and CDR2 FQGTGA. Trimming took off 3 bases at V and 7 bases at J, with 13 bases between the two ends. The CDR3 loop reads CASSFTGTKNEQFF. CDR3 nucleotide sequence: TGTGCCAGCAGCTTCACAGGGACAAAGAATGAGCAGTTCTTC.

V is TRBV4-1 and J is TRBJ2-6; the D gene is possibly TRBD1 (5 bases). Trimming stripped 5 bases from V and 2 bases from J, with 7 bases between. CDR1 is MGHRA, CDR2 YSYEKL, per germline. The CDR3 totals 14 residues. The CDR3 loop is CASSSGPGANVLTF. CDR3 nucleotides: TGCGCCAGCAGCTCAGGGCCTGGGGCCAACGTCCTGACTTTC.

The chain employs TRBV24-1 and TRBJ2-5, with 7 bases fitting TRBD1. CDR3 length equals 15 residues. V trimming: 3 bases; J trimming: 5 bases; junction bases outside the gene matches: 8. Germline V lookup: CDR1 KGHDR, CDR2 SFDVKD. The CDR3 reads CATSDGRGSIETQYF. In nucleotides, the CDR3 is TGTGCCACCAGTGATGGCAGGGGGAGCATTGAGACCCAGTACTTC.

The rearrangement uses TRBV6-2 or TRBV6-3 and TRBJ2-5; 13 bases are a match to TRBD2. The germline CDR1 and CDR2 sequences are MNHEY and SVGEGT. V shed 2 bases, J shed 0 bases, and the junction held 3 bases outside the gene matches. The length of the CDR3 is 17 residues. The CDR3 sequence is CASSYVGLAGYQETQYF. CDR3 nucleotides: TGTGCCAGCAGTTACGTGGGACTAGCGGGGTACCAAGAGACCCAGTACTTC.

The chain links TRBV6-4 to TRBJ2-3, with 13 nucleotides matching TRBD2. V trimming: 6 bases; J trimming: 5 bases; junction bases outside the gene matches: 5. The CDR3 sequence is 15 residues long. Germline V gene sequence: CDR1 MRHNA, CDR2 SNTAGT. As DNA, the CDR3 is TGTGCCAGCAGGGCACTAGCGGGAGGGCTAGATACGCAGTATTTT. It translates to CASRALAGGLDTQYF.

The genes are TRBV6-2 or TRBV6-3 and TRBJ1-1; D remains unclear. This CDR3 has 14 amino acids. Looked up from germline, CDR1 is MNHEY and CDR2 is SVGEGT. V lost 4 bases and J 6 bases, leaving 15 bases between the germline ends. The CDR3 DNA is TGTGCCAGCAGTTTTGGCCCCCCGAGGGCTGAAGCTTTCTTT. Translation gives CASSFGPPRAEAFF.

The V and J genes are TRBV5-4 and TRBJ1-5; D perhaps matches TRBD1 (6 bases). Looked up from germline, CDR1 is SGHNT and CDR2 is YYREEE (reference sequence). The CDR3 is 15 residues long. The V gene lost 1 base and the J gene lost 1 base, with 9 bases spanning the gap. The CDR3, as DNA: TGTGCCAGCAGCTTGCAGGGGCCCAGCAATCAGCCCCAGCATTTT. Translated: CASSLQGPSNQPQHF.

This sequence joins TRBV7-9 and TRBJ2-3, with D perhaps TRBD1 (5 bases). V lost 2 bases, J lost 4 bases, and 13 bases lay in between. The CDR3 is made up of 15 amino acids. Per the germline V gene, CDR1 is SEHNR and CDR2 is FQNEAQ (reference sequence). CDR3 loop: CASSLSRVTPDTQYF. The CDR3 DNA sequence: TGTGCCAGCAGCTTAAGCAGGGTTACCCCAGATACGCAGTATTTT.

The CDR3 region is CSVEDPRDYEQYF. CDR3 DNA sequence: TGCAGCGTTGAAGATCCCAGGGATTACGAGCAGTACTTC. This chain uses TRBV29-1 with TRBJ2-7; a possible D gene is TRBD1 (5 bases). This CDR3 is built from 13 residues. The V end was cut by 0 bases, the J end by 4 bases, with 10 bases between. Germline V gives CDR1 SQVTM, CDR2 ANQGSEA.

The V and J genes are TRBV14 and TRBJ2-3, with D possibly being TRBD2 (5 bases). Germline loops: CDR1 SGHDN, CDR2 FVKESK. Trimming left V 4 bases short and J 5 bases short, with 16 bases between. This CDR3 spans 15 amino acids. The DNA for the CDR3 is TGTGCCAGCAGCCCCGGGCCCAGCCGGGGAGATACGCAGTATTTT. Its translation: CASSPGPSRGDTQYF.

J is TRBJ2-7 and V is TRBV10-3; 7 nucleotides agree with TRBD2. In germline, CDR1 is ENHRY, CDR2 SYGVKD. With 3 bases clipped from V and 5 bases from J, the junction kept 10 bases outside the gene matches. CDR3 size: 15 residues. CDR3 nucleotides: TGTGCCATCAGTGATTTAAGACTAGCTCCCAACGAGCAGTACTTC. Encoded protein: CAISDLRLAPNEQYF.

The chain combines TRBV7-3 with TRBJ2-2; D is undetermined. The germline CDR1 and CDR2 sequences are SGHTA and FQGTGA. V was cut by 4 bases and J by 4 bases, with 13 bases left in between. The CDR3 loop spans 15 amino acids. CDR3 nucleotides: TGTGCCAGCAGCTCCCCCCCCGGTAGCACCGGGGAGCTGTTTTTT. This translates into CASSSPPGSTGELFF.

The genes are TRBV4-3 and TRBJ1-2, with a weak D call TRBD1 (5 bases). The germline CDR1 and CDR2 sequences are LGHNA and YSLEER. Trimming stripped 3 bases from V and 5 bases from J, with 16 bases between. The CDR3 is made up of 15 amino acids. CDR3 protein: CASSQTRQKLYGYTF. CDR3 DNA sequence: TGCGCCAGCAGCCAGACTAGACAGAAGTTATATGGCTACACCTTC.

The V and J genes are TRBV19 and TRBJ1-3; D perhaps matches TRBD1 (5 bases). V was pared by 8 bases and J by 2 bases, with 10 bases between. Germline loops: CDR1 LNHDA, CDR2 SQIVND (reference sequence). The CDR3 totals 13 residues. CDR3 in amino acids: CASGPRAGNTIYF. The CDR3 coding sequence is TGTGCCAGTGGACCCAGGGCTGGAAACACCATATATTTT.

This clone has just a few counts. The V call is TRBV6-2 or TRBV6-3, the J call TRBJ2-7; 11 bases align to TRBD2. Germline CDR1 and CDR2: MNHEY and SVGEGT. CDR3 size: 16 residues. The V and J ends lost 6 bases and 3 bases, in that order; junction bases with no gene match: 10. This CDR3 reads CASSPDVAGGYYEQYF. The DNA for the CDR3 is TGTGCCAGCAGCCCCGATGTAGCGGGAGGGTACTACGAGCAGTACTTC.